The 2 T cell receptor beta chains listed next were all sequenced from one sample in a study of graft-versus-host responses after intestinal transplantation. Data came from immunoSEQ multiplex PCR; TCRdb stores just in-frame clones and leaves some out. Among about 91,000 clones listed, 75% to 95% were seen once. Antigens for these TCRs are unknown. The starting material was unstimulated CD4+ T cells sorted from spleen or lymph node cells, obtained before transplant. The origin of the receptors is a human donor who was the organ donor for an intestinal transplant.

The chain combines TRBV19 with TRBJ1-2; the match to TRBD1 covers 8 bases. V trimming: 9 bases; J trimming: 5 bases; junction bases outside the gene matches: 8. Per the germline V gene, CDR1 is LNHDA and CDR2 is SQIVND (reference sequence). The CDR3 length is 13 residues. The CDR3 bases are TGTGCCAGCACCCCGGACAGGGTTTATGGCTACACCTTC. This translates into CASTPDRVYGYTF.

The chain recombines TRBV19 with TRBJ2-1; weak D call: TRBD2 (6 bases). V was shortened by 3 bases and J by 6 bases, with 9 bases between the two germline ends. The CDR3 consists of 13 residues. Per germline, CDR1 LNHDA and CDR2 SQIVND (reference sequence). CDR3 nucleotide sequence: TGTGCCAGTAGTATGGGACTGCGCAATGAGCAGTTCTTC. The encoded protein is CASSMGLRNEQFF.